The clone carrying this T cell receptor (beta chain) was recorded once. This specimen comes from a study of cytomegalovirus exposure and HLA in healthy donors. In the PCR, 60 Vbeta and 13 Jbeta primers were used. Here immunoSEQ multiplex PCR was the method, and the copy in TCRdb shows in-frame clones only, minus some. The sample has approximately 100,000 clones, roughly 76% seen once. CDR1 is MNHEY, CDR2 SMNVEV, per germline (reference sequence). This CDR3 is 16 amino acids long. Germline trimming cut 3 bases from V and 4 bases from J; bases unmatched to any gene: 10. This TCR was recovered from a female donor in good health and CMV-seronegative. The sample was PBMCs. V and J are TRBV27 and TRBJ2-7, with 9 nucleotides matching TRBD1. The CDR3 sequence: CASSFPPGTGKYEQYF. CDR3 DNA: TGTGCCAGCAGTTTTCCACCCGGGACAGGGAAATACGAGCAGTACTTC.